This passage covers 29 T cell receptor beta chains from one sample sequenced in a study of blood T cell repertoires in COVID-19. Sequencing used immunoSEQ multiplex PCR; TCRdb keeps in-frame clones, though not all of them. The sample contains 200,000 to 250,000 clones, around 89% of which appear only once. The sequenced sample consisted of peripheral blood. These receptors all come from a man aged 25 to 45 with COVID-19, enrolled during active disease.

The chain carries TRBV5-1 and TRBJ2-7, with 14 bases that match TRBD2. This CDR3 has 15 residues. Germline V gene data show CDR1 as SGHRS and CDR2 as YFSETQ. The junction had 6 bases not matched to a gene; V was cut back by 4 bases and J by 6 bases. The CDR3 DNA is TGCGCCAGCAGCCTACGACTAGCGGGGGGGATCGAGCAGTACTTC. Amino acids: CASSLRLAGGIEQYF.

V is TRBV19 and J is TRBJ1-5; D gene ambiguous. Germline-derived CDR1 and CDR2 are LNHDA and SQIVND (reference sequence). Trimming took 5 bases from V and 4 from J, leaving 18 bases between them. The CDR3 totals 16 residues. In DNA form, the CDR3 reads TGTGCCAGTAGTTTGCACGGGTCACCCCTTAATCAGCCCCAGCATTTT. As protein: CASSLHGSPLNQPQHF. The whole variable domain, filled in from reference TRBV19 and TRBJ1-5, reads DGGITQSPKYLFRKEGQNVTLSCEQNLNHDAMYWYRQDPGQGLRLIYYSQIVNDFQKGDIAEGYSVSREKKESFPLTVTSAQKNPTAFYLCASSLHGSPLNQPQHFGDGTRLSIL.

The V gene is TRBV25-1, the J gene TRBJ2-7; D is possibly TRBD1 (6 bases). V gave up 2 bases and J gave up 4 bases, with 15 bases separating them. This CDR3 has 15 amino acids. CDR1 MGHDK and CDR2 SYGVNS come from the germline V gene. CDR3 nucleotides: TGTGCCAGCAGTGAACTGGACAGTGGGGTATACGAGCAGTACTTC. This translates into CASSELDSGVYEQYF.

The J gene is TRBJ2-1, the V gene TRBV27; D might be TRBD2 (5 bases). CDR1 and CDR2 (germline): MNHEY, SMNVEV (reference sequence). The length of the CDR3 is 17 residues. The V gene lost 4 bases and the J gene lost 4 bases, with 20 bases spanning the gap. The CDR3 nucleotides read TGTGCCAGCAGTTCCTCACCGACACTTTGGAGGTACAATGAGCAGTTCTTC. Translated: CASSSSPTLWRYNEQFF.

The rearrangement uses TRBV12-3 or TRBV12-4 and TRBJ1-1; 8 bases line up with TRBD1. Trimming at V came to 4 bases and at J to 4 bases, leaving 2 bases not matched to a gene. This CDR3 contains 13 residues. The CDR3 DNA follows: TGTGCCAGCAGTTCGACAGGGGCCACTGAAGCTTTCTTT. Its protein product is CASSSTGATEAFF.

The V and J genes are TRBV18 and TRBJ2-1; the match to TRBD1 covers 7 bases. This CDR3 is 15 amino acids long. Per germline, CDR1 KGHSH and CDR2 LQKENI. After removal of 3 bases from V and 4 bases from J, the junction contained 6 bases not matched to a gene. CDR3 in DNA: TGTGCCAGCTCACCCCGGGACAGCCTTTACAATGAGCAGTTCTTC. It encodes CASSPRDSLYNEQFF.

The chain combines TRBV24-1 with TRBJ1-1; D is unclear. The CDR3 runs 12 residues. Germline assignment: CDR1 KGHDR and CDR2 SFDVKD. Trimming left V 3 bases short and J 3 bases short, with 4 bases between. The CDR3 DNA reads TGTGCCACCAGTGATCGGGACACTGAAGCTTTCTTT. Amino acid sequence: CATSDRDTEAFF.

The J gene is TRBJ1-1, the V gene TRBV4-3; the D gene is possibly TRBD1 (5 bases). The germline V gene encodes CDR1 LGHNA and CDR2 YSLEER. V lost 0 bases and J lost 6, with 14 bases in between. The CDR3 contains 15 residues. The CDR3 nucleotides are TGCGCCAGCAGCCAAGATCTAGGGCAGGGATCTGAAGCTTTCTTT. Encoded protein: CASSQDLGQGSEAFF.

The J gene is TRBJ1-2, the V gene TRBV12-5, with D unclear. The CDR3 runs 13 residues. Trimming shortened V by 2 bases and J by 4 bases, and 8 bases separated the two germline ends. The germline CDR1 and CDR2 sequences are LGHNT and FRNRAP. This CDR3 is CASGLSGSYGYTF. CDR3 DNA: TGTGCTAGTGGTTTGTCAGGAAGCTATGGCTACACCTTC.

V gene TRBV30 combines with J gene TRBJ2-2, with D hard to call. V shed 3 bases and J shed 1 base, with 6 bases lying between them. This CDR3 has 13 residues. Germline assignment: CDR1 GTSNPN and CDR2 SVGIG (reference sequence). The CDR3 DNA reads TGTGCCTGGAGCGTCCGGAACACCGGGGAGCTGTTTTTT. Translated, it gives CAWSVRNTGELFF. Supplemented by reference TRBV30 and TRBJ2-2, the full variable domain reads SQTIHQWPATLVQPVGSPLSLECTVEGTSNPNLYWYRQAAGRGLQLLFYSVGIGQISSEVPQNLSASRPQDRQFILSSKKLLLSDSGFYLCAWSVRNTGELFFGEGSRLTVL.

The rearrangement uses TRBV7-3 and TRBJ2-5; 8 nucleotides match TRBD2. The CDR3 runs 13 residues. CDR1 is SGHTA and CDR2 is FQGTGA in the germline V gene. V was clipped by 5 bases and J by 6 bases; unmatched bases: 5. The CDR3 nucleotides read TGTGCCAGCAGCACGGGACTAGTCCAGACCCAGTACTTC. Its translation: CASSTGLVQTQYF.

The CDR3 DNA reads as TGCGCCAGCAGCCAAGAGGGGGGGAGGGCTTTGGACAATGAGCAGTTCTTC. Its translation: CASSQEGGRALDNEQFF. This rearrangement joins TRBV4-1 to TRBJ2-1, with 7 nucleotides matching TRBD2. The CDR3 consists of 17 residues. V lost 0 bases to trimming and J lost 5 bases; unmatched junction nucleotides: 10. Germline V lookup: CDR1 MGHRA, CDR2 YSYEKL.

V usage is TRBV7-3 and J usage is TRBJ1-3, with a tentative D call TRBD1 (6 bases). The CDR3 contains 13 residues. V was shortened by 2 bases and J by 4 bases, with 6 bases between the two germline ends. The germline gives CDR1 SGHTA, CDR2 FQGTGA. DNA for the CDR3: TGTGCCAGCAGCTTAGACAGGGGAAACACCATATATTTT. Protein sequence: CASSLDRGNTIYF.

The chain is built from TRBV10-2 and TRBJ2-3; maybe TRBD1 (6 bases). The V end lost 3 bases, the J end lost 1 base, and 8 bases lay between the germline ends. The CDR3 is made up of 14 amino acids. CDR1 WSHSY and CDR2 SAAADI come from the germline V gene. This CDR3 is CASSEQGRTDTQYF. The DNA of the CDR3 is TGCGCCAGCAGTGAACAGGGCCGCACAGATACGCAGTATTTT.

The CDR3 coding sequence is TGTGCCAGCAGTTTAGGGGGGGTATGGTATGGCTACACCTTC. Amino acid sequence: CASSLGGVWYGYTF. V is TRBV28 and J is TRBJ1-2; TRBD1 might be the D (5 bases). The germline gives CDR1 MDHEN, CDR2 SYDVKM. Trimming pared 2 bases from V and 5 bases from J, leaving 12 bases between. This CDR3 comprises 14 residues.

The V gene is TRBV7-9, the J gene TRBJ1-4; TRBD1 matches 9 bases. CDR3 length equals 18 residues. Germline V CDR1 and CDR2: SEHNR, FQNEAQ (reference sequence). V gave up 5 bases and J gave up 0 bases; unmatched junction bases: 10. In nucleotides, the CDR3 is TGTGCCAGCAGCCGTGGGACAGGGTCAATTGCAACTAATGAAAAACTGTTTTTT. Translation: CASSRGTGSIATNEKLFF.

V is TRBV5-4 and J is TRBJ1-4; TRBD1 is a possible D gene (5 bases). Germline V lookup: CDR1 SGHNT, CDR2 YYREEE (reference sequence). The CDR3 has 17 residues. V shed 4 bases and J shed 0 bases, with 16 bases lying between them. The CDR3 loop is CASSPSGGRATNEKLFF. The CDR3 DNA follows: TGTGCCAGCAGCCCGTCGGGGGGTAGGGCAACTAATGAAAAACTGTTTTTT.

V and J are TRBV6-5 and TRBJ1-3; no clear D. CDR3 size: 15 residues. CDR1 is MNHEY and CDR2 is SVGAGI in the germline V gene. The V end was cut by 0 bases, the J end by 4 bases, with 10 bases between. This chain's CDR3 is CASSYSMNRGNTIYF. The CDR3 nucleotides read TGTGCCAGCAGTTACTCGATGAACAGAGGAAACACCATATATTTT.

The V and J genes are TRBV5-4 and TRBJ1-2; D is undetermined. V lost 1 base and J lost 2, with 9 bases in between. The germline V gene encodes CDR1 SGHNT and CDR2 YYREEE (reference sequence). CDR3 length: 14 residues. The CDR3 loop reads CASSLNTANYGYTF. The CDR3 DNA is TGTGCCAGCAGCTTGAATACAGCCAACTATGGCTACACCTTC.

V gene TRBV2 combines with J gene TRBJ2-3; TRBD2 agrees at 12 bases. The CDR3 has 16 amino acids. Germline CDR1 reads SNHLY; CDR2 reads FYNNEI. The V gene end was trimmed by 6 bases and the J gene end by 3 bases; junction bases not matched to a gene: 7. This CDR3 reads CASRPTSGSPTDTQYF. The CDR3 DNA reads TGTGCCAGCAGACCGACTAGCGGGAGTCCGACAGATACGCAGTATTTT.

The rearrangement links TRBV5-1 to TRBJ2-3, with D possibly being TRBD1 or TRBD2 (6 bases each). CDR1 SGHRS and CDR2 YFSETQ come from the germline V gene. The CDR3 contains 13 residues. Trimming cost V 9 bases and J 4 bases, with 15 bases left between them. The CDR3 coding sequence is TGCGCCACCAGGGGAGCGGGTCCAGATACGCAGTATTTT. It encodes CATRGAGPDTQYF.

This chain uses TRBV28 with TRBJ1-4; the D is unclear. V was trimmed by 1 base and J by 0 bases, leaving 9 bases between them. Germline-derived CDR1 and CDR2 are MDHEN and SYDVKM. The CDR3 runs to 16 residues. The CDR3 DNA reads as TGTGCCAGCAGTTTATATACAGCAGCAACTAATGAAAAACTGTTTTTT. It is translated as CASSLYTAATNEKLFF.

CDR3 amino acids: CASSQTDRALAYGYTF. In DNA, the CDR3 is TGTGCCAGCAGTCAGACGGACAGGGCGCTTGCCTATGGCTACACCTTC. J is TRBJ1-2 and V is TRBV2; 8 positions agree with TRBD1. V lost 5 bases and J lost 4; bases outside the gene matches: 12. Germline V gene data show CDR1 as SNHLY and CDR2 as FYNNEI. The CDR3 extends over 16 amino acids.

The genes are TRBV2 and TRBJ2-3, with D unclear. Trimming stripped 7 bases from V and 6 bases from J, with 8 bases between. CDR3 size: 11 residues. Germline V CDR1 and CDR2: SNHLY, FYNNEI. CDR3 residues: CASTGRDTQYF. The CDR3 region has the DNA TGTGCCAGCACAGGAAGGGATACGCAGTATTTT.

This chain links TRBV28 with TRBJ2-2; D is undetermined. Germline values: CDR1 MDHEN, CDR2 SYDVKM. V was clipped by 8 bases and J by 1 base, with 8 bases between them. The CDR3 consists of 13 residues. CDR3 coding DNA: TGTGCCAGCCGCCCGGGGAACACCGGGGAGCTGTTTTTT. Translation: CASRPGNTGELFF.

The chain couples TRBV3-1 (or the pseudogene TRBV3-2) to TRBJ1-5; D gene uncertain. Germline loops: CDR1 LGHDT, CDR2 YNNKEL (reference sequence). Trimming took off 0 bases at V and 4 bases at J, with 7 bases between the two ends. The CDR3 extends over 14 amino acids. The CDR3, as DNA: TGTGCCAGCAGCCAAGAAGAGTGGAATCAGCCCCAGCATTTT. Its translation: CASSQEEWNQPQHF.

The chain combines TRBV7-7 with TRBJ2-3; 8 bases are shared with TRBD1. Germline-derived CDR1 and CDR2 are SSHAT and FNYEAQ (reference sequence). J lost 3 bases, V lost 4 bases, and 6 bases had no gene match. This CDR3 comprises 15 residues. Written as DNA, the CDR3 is TGTGCCAGCAGCTCAAGGACAGGGCGTACAGATACGCAGTATTTT. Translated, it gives CASSSRTGRTDTQYF.

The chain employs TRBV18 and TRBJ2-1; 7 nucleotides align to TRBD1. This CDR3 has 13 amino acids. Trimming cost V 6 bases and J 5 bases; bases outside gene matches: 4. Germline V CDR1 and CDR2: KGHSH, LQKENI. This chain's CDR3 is CASSGTANNEQFF. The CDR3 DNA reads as TGTGCCAGCTCCGGGACAGCAAACAATGAGCAGTTCTTC.

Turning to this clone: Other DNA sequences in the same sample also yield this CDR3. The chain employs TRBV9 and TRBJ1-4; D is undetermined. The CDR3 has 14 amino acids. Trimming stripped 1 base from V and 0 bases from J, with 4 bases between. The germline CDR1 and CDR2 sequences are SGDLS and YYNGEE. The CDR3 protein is CASSVTATNEKLFF. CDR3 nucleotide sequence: TGTGCCAGCAGCGTAACTGCAACTAATGAAAAACTGTTTTTT.